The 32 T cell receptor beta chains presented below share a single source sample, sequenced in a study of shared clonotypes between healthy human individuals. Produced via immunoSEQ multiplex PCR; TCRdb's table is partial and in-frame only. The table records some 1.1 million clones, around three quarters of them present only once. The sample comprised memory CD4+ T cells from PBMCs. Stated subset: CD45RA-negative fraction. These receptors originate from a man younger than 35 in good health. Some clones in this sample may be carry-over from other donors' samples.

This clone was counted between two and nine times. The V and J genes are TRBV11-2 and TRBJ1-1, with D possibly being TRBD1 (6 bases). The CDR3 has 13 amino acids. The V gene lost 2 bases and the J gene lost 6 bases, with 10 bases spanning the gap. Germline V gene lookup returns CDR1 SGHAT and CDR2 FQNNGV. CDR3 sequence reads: CASSLSGTPEAFF. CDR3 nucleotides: TGTGCCAGCAGCTTATCCGGGACACCTGAAGCTTTCTTT.

The CDR3 is CAWSVLVGDRGFSGNTIYF. The CDR3 bases are TGTGCCTGGAGTGTACTGGTTGGGGACAGGGGTTTCTCTGGAAACACCATATATTTT. The gene calls are TRBV30 and TRBJ1-3, with 10 bases identical to TRBD1. Germline V gene data show CDR1 as GTSNPN and CDR2 as SVGIG (reference sequence). The V segment lost 0 bases and the J segment 0 bases; nucleotides outside the gene matches: 11. This CDR3 has 19 residues. The whole variable domain, filled in from reference TRBV30 and TRBJ1-3, reads SQTIHQWPATLVQPVGSPLSLECTVEGTSNPNLYWYRQAAGRGLQLLFYSVGIGQISSEVPQNLSASRPQDRQFILSSKKLLLSDSGFYLCAWSVLVGDRGFSGNTIYFGEGSWLTVV.

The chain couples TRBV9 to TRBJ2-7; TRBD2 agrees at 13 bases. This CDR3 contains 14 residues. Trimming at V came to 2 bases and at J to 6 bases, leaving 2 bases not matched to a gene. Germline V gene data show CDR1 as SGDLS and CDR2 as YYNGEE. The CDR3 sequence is CASSVGLAGVEQYF. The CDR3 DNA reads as TGTGCCAGCAGCGTTGGACTAGCGGGAGTCGAGCAGTACTTC.

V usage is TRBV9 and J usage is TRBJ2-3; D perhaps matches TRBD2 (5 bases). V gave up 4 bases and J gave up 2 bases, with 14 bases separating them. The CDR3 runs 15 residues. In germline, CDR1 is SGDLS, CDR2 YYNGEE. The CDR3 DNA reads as TGTGCCAGCAGCCCTGGGCGGGCCTACACAGATACGCAGTATTTT. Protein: CASSPGRAYTDTQYF.

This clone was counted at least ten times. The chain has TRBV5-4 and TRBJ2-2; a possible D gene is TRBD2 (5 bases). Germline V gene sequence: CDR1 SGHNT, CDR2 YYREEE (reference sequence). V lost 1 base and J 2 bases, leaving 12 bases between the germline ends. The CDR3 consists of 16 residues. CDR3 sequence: CASSLQYTGNTGELFF. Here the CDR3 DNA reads TGTGCCAGCAGCTTGCAATACACGGGAAACACCGGGGAGCTGTTTTTT. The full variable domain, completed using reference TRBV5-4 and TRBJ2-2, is ETGVTQSPTHLIKTRGQQVTLRCSSQSGHNTVSWYQQALGQGPQFIFQYYREEENGRGNFPPRFSGLQFPNYSSELNVNALELDDSALYLCASSLQYTGNTGELFFGEGSRLTVL.

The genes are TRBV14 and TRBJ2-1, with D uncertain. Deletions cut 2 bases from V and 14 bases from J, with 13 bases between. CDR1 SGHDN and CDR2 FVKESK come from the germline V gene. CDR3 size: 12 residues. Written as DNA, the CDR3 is TGTGCCAGCAGCCAACGGAACCACCTAAAGTTCTTC. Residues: CASSQRNHLKFF.

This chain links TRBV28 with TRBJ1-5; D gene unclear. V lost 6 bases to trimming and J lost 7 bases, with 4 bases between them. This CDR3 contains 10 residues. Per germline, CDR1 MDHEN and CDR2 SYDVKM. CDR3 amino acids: CASRGQPQHF. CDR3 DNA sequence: TGTGCCAGCAGAGGGCAGCCCCAGCATTTT.

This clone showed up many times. CDR3 sequence (DNA): TGTGCCAGCAGTTTCCCGACAGGGGAAGCTTTCTTT. Translated: CASSFPTGEAFF. The gene calls are TRBV25-1 and TRBJ1-1; 7 bases match TRBD1. CDR3 length: 12 residues. In germline, CDR1 is MGHDK, CDR2 SYGVNS. After removal of 5 bases from V and 8 bases from J, the junction contained 5 bases not matched to a gene.

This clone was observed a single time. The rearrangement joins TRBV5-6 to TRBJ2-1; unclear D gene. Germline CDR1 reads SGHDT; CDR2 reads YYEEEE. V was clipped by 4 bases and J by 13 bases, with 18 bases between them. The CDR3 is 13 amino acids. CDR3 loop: CASSRTAHWEQFF. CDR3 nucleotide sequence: TGTGCCAGCAGCCGTACGGCGCACTGGGAACAGTTCTTC.

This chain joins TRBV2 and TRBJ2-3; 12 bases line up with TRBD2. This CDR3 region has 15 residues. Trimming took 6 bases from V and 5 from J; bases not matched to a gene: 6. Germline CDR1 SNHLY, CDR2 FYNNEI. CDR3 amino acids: CASRDLAGGVDTQYF. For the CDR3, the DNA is TGTGCCAGCAGGGACCTAGCGGGAGGGGTAGATACGCAGTATTTT.

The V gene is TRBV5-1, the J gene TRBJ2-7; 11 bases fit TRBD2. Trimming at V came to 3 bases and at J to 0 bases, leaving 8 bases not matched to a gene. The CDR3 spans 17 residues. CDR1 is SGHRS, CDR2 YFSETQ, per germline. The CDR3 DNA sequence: TGCGCCAGCAGCTACTCACCTAGCGGGGGGAGCTCCTACGAGCAGTACTTC. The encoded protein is CASSYSPSGGSSYEQYF.

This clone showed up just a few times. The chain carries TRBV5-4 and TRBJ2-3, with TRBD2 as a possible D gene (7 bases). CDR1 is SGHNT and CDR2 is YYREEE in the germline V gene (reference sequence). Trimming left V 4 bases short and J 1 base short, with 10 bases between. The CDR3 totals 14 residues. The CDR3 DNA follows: TGTGCCAGCAGCCAAGGGGGGGGCACAGATACGCAGTATTTT. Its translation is CASSQGGGTDTQYF.

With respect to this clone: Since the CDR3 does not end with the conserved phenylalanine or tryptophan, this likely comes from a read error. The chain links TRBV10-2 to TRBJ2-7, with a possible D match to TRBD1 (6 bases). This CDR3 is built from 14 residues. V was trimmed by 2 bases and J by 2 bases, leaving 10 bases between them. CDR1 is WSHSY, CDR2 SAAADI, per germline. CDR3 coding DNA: TGCGCCAGCAGTGAGGCCGGGACAACCTACGAGCAGTACCTC. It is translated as CASSEAGTTYEQYL.

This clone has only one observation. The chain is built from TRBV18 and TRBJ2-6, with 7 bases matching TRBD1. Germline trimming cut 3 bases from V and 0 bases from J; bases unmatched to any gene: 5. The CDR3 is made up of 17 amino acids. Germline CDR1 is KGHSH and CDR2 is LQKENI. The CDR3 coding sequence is TGTGCCAGCTCACCCGACAGGGCCAGCTCTGGGGCCAACGTCCTGACTTTC. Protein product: CASSPDRASSGANVLTF.

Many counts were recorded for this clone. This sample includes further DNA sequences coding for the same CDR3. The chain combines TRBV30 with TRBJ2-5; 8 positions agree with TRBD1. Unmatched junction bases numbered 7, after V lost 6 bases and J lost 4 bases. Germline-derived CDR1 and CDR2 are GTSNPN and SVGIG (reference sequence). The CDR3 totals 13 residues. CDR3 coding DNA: TGTGCCTGTAACAGGGGGTTTGGAGAGACCCAGTACTTC. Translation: CACNRGFGETQYF.

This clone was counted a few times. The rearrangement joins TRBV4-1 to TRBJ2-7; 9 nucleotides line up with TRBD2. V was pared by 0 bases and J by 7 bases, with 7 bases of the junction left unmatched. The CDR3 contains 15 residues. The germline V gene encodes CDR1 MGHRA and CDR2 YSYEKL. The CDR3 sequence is CASSQDGAGGREQYF. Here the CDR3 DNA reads TGCGCCAGCAGCCAAGACGGCGCGGGAGGGCGTGAGCAGTACTTC.

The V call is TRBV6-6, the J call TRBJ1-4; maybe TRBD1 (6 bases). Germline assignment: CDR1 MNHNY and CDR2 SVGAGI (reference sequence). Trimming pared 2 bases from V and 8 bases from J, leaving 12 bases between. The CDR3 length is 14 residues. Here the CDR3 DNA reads TGTGCCAGCAGTTACGGCCAGGGGAGCGAAAAACTGTTTTTT. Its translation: CASSYGQGSEKLFF.

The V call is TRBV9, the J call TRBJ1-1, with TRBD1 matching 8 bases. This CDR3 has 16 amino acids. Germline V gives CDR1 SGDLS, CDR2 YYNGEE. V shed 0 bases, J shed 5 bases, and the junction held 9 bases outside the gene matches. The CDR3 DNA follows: TGTGCCAGCAGCGTAGGTACAGGGGGTACCCGGACTGAAGCTTTCTTT. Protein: CASSVGTGGTRTEAFF.

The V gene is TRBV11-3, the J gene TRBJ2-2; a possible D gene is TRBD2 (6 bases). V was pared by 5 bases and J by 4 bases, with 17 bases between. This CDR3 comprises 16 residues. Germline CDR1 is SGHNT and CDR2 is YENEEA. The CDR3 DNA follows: TGTGCCAGCAGCCCACACCAGGGTAGCGGCACCGGGGAGCTGTTTTTT. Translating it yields CASSPHQGSGTGELFF.

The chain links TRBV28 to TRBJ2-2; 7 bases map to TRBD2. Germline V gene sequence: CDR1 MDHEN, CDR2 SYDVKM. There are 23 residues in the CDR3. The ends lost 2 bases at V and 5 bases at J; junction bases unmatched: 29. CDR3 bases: TGTGCCAGCAGTTTACAGTACGATTTCGGGGGAGGGGCGAGGGGCATCAGGACCGGGGAGCTGTTTTTT. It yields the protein CASSLQYDFGGGARGIRTGELFF.

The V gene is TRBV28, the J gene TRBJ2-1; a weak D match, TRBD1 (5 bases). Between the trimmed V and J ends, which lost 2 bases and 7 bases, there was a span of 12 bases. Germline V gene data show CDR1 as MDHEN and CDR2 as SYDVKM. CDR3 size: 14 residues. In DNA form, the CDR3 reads TGTGCCAGCAGTTTAACAGGCACCCTGAATGAGCAGTTCTTC. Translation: CASSLTGTLNEQFF. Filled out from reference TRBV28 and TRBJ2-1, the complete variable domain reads DVKVTQSSRYLVKRTGEKVFLECVQDMDHENMFWYRQDPGLGLRLIYFSYDVKMKEKGDIPEGYSVSREKKERFSLILESASTNQTSMYLCASSLTGTLNEQFFGPGTRLTVL.

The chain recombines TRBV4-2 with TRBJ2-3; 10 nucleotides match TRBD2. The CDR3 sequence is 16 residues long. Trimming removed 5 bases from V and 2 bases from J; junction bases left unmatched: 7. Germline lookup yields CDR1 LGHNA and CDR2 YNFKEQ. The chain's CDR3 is CASSNGLAEVTDTQYF. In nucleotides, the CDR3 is TGTGCCAGCAGCAATGGACTAGCGGAAGTCACAGATACGCAGTATTTT.

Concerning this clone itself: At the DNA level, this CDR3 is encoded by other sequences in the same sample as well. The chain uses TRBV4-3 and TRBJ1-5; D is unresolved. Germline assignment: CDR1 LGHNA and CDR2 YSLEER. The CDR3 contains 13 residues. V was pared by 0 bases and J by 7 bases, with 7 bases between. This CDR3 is CASSQDRGQPQHF. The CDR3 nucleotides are TGCGCCAGCAGCCAAGATCGCGGGCAGCCCCAGCATTTT.

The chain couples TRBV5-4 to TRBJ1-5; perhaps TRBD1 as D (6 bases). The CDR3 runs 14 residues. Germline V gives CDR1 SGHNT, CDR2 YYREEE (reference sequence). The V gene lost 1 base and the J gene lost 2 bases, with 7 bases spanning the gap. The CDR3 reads CASSLQGRNQPQHF. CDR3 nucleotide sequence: TGTGCCAGCAGCTTGCAGGGGCGCAATCAGCCCCAGCATTTT.

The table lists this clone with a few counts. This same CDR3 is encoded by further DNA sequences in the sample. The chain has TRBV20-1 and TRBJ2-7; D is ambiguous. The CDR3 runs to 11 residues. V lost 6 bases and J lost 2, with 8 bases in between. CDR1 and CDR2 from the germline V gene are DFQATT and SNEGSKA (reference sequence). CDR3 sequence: CSAGSPYEQYF. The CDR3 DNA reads TGCAGTGCGGGCAGCCCCTACGAGCAGTACTTC.

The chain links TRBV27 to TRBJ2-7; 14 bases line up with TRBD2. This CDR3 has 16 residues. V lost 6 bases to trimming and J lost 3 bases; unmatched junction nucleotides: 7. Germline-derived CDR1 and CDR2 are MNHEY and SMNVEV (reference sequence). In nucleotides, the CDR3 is TGTGCCAGCAGGCGATCCGGGACTAGCGGGAGCTACGAGCAGTACTTC. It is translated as CASRRSGTSGSYEQYF.

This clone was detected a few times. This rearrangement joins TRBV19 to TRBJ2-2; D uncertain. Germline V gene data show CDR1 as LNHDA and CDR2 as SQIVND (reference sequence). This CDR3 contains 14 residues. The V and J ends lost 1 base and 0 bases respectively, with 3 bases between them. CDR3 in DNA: TGTGCCAGTAGTATAGCGGCGAACACCGGGGAGCTGTTTTTT. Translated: CASSIAANTGELFF.

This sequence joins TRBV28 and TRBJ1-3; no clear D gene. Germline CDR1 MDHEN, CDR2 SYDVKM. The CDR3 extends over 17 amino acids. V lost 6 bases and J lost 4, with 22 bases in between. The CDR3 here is CASRGNRAMGSGNTIYF. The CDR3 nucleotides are TGTGCCAGCAGGGGGAATCGGGCAATGGGTTCGGGAAACACCATATATTTT.

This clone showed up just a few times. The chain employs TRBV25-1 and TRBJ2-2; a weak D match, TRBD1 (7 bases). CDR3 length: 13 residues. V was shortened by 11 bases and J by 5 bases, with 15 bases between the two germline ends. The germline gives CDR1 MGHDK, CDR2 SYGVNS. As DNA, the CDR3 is TGTGCCCCAGGGGGGTTCCTGACCGGGGAGCTGTTTTTT. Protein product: CAPGGFLTGELFF.

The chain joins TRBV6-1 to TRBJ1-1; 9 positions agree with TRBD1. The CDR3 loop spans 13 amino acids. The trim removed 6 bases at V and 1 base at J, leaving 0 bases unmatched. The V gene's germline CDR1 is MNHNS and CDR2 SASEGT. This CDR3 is CASRDRGNTEAFF. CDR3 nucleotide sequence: TGTGCCAGCAGGGACAGGGGGAACACTGAAGCTTTCTTT.

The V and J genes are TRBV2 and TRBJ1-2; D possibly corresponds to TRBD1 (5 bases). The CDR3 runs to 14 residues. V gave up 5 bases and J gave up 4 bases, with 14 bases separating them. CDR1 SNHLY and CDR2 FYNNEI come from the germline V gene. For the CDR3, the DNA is TGTGCCAGCAGTAACATCTTTAGGGGCTATGGCTACACCTTC. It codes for CASSNIFRGYGYTF.

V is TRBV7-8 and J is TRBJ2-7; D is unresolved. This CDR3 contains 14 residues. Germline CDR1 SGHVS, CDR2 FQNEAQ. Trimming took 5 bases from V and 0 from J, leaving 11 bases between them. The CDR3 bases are TGTGCCAGCAGCCCCCGGTGGAGCTCCTACGAGCAGTACTTC. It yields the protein CASSPRWSSYEQYF.